This paragraph reports one T cell receptor (beta chain). Antigen: not known. The data were obtained in a study of cytomegalovirus exposure and HLA in healthy donors. In the study overall: Some 80 million unique TCR sequences came from HLA-typed donors in an early release. General study points: Among TCR beta chains, those listed as cytomegalovirus-associated numbered some 170.

The primer mix had 60 Vbeta and 13 Jbeta primers. Data came from immunoSEQ multiplex PCR; TCRdb stores just in-frame clones and leaves some out. The top ten hold 1.5% to 2% of the sample, which has roughly 250,000 clones, 84% seen once. Every donor was a healthy person donating bone marrow. Sequencing was done on a sample of PBMCs. This sequence was found in a woman in her 40s in good health and CMV-seropositive.

Written as DNA, the CDR3 is TGTGCCAGCGGCATAGCGGAGTTACAGGTTGATACGCAGTATTTT. This translates into CASGIAELQVDTQYF. The chain couples TRBV27 to TRBJ2-3, with TRBD2 as a possible D gene (6 bases). Deletions cut 8 bases from V and 6 bases from J, with 21 bases between. The germline V gene has CDR1 MNHEY and CDR2 SMNVEV (reference sequence). CDR3 length equals 15 residues.